A selection of T cell receptor beta chains follows, all from one sample in a study of T cells in Graves' hyperthyroidism and ophthalmopathy. Each CDR3 protein is one row after TCRdb ran MiXCR on the multiplex PCR reads. Seen here are 600,000 to 650,000 distinct CDR3 sequences, 15% to 20% observed once, and the top ten hold less than 4.5%. The sequenced sample consisted of blood. The receptors originated from a woman in her twenties or thirties with Graves' hyperthyroidism. Both conserved end residues are part of each CDR3. Each record gives: clone size, D gene, J gene, V gene, CDR3 DNA, CDR3 protein. A D gene is named only where the DNA matches it firmly. Part of the rows lack a size; the others show once, few, many or a class for expanded clones.

clone_size: many; d_call: .; j_call: TRBJ1-5; v_call: TRBV28; cdr3_nt: TGTGCCAGCATTAGGGGAGACCCGGGGACGCCCCAGCATTTT; cdr3_aa: CASIRGDPGTPQHF
clone_size: many; d_call: .; j_call: TRBJ1-1; v_call: TRBV28; cdr3_nt: TGTGCCAGCAGTTTCGGTGACACTGAAGCTTTCTTT; cdr3_aa: CASSFGDTEAFF
clone_size: .; d_call: TRBD2; j_call: TRBJ2-1; v_call: TRBV2; cdr3_nt: TGTGCCAGCAGCCCAGGACTAGCGGGAATAGGTGAGCAGTTCTTC; cdr3_aa: CASSPGLAGIGEQFF
clone_size: many; d_call: .; j_call: TRBJ1-5; v_call: TRBV6-1; cdr3_nt: TGTGCCAGCAGTCCGTCTGCCCCGGGACTGGCAAATAGCAATCAGCCCCAGCATTTT; cdr3_aa: CASSPSAPGLANSNQPQHF
clone_size: few; d_call: .; j_call: TRBJ1-2; v_call: TRBV28; cdr3_nt: TGTGCCAGCAGGGGACGGGGGTTTAACTATGGCTACACCTTC; cdr3_aa: CASRGRGFNYGYTF
clone_size: .; d_call: .; j_call: TRBJ2-1; v_call: TRBV13; cdr3_nt: TGCGCCAGCAGCTTGGGCCTAGCGAGGACCTACAATGAGCAGTCCTTC; cdr3_aa: CASSLGLARTYNEQSF
clone_size: many; d_call: .; j_call: TRBJ1-4; v_call: TRBV30; cdr3_nt: TGTGCCTGGAGTGGTGGGAGTAATGAAAAACTGTTTTTT; cdr3_aa: CAWSGGSNEKLFF
clone_size: many; d_call: TRBD2; j_call: TRBJ2-3; v_call: TRBV28; cdr3_nt: TGTGCCAGCAGTTTTTGGGGGAGGGGCACAGATACGCAGTATTTT; cdr3_aa: CASSFWGRGTDTQYF
clone_size: few; d_call: TRBD2; j_call: TRBJ2-3; v_call: TRBV7-2; cdr3_nt: TGTGCCAGCAGCCTGGGACTAGCGGGATATACGCAGTATTTT; cdr3_aa: CASSLGLAGYTQYF
clone_size: many; d_call: .; j_call: TRBJ1-1; v_call: TRBV11-2; cdr3_nt: TGTGCCAGCAGCTTTTCAGGTGAAGCTTTCTTT; cdr3_aa: CASSFSGEAFF
clone_size: many; d_call: TRBD2; j_call: TRBJ2-3; v_call: TRBV7-2; cdr3_nt: TGTGCCAGCAGCCTCTCCCGACTAGCGGGAGATGGTACGCAGTATTTT; cdr3_aa: CASSLSRLAGDGTQYF
clone_size: many; d_call: TRBD1; j_call: TRBJ2-5; v_call: TRBV28; cdr3_nt: TGTGCCAGCAGCCCTCCAGGGGGCAAGTGGAAGACCCAGTACTTC; cdr3_aa: CASSPPGGKWKTQYF
clone_size: .; d_call: TRBD1; j_call: TRBJ2-1; v_call: TRBV7-9; cdr3_nt: TGTGCCAGCAGCTGGGGACAGGAGGTCCCCCAAGAGACCCAGTTCTTC; cdr3_aa: CASSWGQEVPQETQFF
clone_size: many; d_call: .; j_call: TRBJ1-1; v_call: TRBV3-1; cdr3_nt: TGTGCCAGCAGCCGGTTGGAGGGGAACACTGAAGCTTTCTTT; cdr3_aa: CASSRLEGNTEAFF
clone_size: .; d_call: TRBD1; j_call: TRBJ2-1; v_call: TRBV18; cdr3_nt: TGTGCCAGCTCACCACCGGACAGGGGAGCGTACAATGGGCAGTTCTTC; cdr3_aa: CASSPPDRGAYNGQFF
clone_size: .; d_call: .; j_call: TRBJ2-1; v_call: TRBV9; cdr3_nt: TGTGCCAGCAGCGTAATTGTAGGGTCAAATGAGCAGTTCTTC; cdr3_aa: CASSVIVGSNEQFF
clone_size: many; d_call: .; j_call: TRBJ2-3; v_call: TRBV5-6; cdr3_nt: TGTGCCAGCAGCTTGGGGGGCCAAATCAACGATACGCAGTATTTT; cdr3_aa: CASSLGGQINDTQYF
clone_size: few; d_call: TRBD2; j_call: TRBJ2-2; v_call: TRBV7-3; cdr3_nt: TGTGCCAGCAGCCCAAGGGGGACTAGCGGGAGGACTAAGAACACCGGGGAGCTGTTTTTT; cdr3_aa: CASSPRGTSGRTKNTGELFF
clone_size: few; d_call: .; j_call: TRBJ1-5; v_call: TRBV6-5; cdr3_nt: TGTGCCAGCAGTTACCGGGGGGGGGGGTATAGCAATCAGCCCCAGCATTTT; cdr3_aa: CASSYRGGGYSNQPQHF
clone_size: .; d_call: .; j_call: TRBJ1-1; v_call: TRBV28; cdr3_nt: TGTGCCAGCAGTTTACTATTCAAGGGATTCACTGAAGCTTTCTTT; cdr3_aa: CASSLLFKGFTEAFF
clone_size: few; d_call: TRBD1; j_call: TRBJ2-7; v_call: TRBV7-2; cdr3_nt: TGTGCCAGCAGCTTAGAGGACAGGGTACCCTACGAGCAGTACTTC; cdr3_aa: CASSLEDRVPYEQYF
clone_size: many; d_call: .; j_call: TRBJ2-3; v_call: TRBV27; cdr3_nt: TGTGCCAGCAGAGGAGAGGGGATGGGCACAGATACGCAGTATTTT; cdr3_aa: CASRGEGMGTDTQYF
clone_size: few; d_call: .; j_call: TRBJ2-1; v_call: TRBV19; cdr3_nt: TGTGCCAGTAGTATAGCGAGTTACAATGAGCAGTTCTTC; cdr3_aa: CASSIASYNEQFF
clone_size: few; d_call: .; j_call: TRBJ1-6; v_call: TRBV5-6; cdr3_nt: TGTGCCAGCAGCCCGCCCGGTGGGAATTCACCCCTCCACTTT; cdr3_aa: CASSPPGGNSPLHF
clone_size: few; d_call: TRBD2; j_call: TRBJ2-1; v_call: TRBV5-1; cdr3_nt: TGCGCCAGCAGCTTTAGCGGGAGGGGTGTCGATGAGCAGTTCTTC; cdr3_aa: CASSFSGRGVDEQFF
clone_size: .; d_call: .; j_call: TRBJ2-2; v_call: TRBV7-3; cdr3_nt: TGTGCCAGCAGCTTTTCCGCGGCCGGGGAGCTGTTTTTT; cdr3_aa: CASSFSAAGELFF
clone_size: many; d_call: .; j_call: TRBJ2-7; v_call: TRBV12-3/TRBV12-4; cdr3_nt: TGTGCCAGCAGTGTCACAGTGGCCTACTACGAGCAGTACTTC; cdr3_aa: CASSVTVAYYEQYF
clone_size: .; d_call: .; j_call: TRBJ2-2; v_call: TRBV6-2/TRBV6-3; cdr3_nt: TGTGCCAGCAGTTATCAGGGTAGTTTGAACACCGGGGAGCTGTTTTTT; cdr3_aa: CASSYQGSLNTGELFF
clone_size: many; d_call: .; j_call: TRBJ1-1; v_call: TRBV6-1; cdr3_nt: TGTGCCAGCAGTTTTCAAGTCGGTATGAACACTGAAGCTTTCTTT; cdr3_aa: CASSFQVGMNTEAFF
clone_size: many; d_call: .; j_call: TRBJ2-1; v_call: TRBV5-1; cdr3_nt: TGCGCCAGCACGGAGGGGACCCACAATGAGCAGTTCTTC; cdr3_aa: CASTEGTHNEQFF
clone_size: many; d_call: .; j_call: TRBJ1-5; v_call: TRBV28; cdr3_nt: TGTGCCAGCAGCCGCGGCGTCAGGGGAGTTGGTCAGCCCCAGCATTTT; cdr3_aa: CASSRGVRGVGQPQHF
clone_size: few; d_call: .; j_call: TRBJ2-5; v_call: TRBV24-1; cdr3_nt: TGTGCCACCAGTGATTTGGGGAAAGTGGAGACCCAGTACTTC; cdr3_aa: CATSDLGKVETQYF
clone_size: few; d_call: TRBD2; j_call: TRBJ2-2; v_call: TRBV12-3/TRBV12-4; cdr3_nt: TGTGCCAGCAGTCTGTACCTCTCCGGGACTAGCCCTCAGAACACCGGGGAGCTGTTTTTT; cdr3_aa: CASSLYLSGTSPQNTGELFF
clone_size: .; d_call: .; j_call: TRBJ2-5; v_call: TRBV4-1; cdr3_nt: TGCGCCAGCAGCCAAATACTGCGGGGCAGGGACCACCAGGAGACCCAGTACTTC; cdr3_aa: CASSQILRGRDHQETQYF
clone_size: many; d_call: TRBD2; j_call: TRBJ2-3; v_call: TRBV7-8; cdr3_nt: TGTGCCAGCAGCCAACTAGCGGGAGGGCCGATGGATACGCAGTATTTT; cdr3_aa: CASSQLAGGPMDTQYF
clone_size: .; d_call: TRBD1; j_call: TRBJ2-7; v_call: TRBV5-6; cdr3_nt: TGTGCCAGCAGCTTGGAGTGGGACAGGGGCTCTAACTTCTACGATCAGTACTTC; cdr3_aa: CASSLEWDRGSNFYDQYF
clone_size: many; d_call: TRBD1; j_call: TRBJ2-7; v_call: TRBV6-1; cdr3_nt: TGTGCCAGCAGTTGGACAGGGTCCTCCTACGAGCAGTACTTC; cdr3_aa: CASSWTGSSYEQYF
clone_size: .; d_call: .; j_call: TRBJ2-2; v_call: TRBV6-2/TRBV6-3; cdr3_nt: TGTGCCAGCAGTTCCGACTATCCTAGCGGGGAGCTGTTTTTT; cdr3_aa: CASSSDYPSGELFF
clone_size: .; d_call: .; j_call: TRBJ1-4; v_call: TRBV2; cdr3_nt: TGTGCCAGCAGTGACGAGGCAGGCCGTAATGAAAAACTGTTTTTT; cdr3_aa: CASSDEAGRNEKLFF
clone_size: many; d_call: TRBD1; j_call: TRBJ2-7; v_call: TRBV27; cdr3_nt: TGTGCCAGCAGTTTCGGGACAGGGTGGAACGAGCAGTACTTC; cdr3_aa: CASSFGTGWNEQYF
clone_size: many; d_call: .; j_call: TRBJ1-2; v_call: TRBV2; cdr3_nt: TGTGCCAGCAGTGATCCGGCCCGGGACTATGGCTACACCTTC; cdr3_aa: CASSDPARDYGYTF
clone_size: many; d_call: TRBD2; j_call: TRBJ2-1; v_call: TRBV28; cdr3_nt: TGTGCCAGCAGTCATTCAGGGACTAGCGGGGGTGAGCAGTTCTTC; cdr3_aa: CASSHSGTSGGEQFF
clone_size: many; d_call: .; j_call: TRBJ1-1; v_call: TRBV2; cdr3_nt: TGTGCCAGCAGTCAGGGAGAAGCTTTCTTT; cdr3_aa: CASSQGEAFF
clone_size: .; d_call: TRBD2; j_call: TRBJ2-3; v_call: TRBV18; cdr3_nt: TGTGCCAGCTCACCAGGGCTAGCGGGAGGGCCGTCAGATACGCAGTATTTT; cdr3_aa: CASSPGLAGGPSDTQYF
clone_size: .; d_call: .; j_call: TRBJ2-7; v_call: TRBV4-1; cdr3_nt: TGCGCCAGCAGCCAAGATCCGGGCGTTTACGAGCAGTACTTC; cdr3_aa: CASSQDPGVYEQYF
clone_size: many; d_call: .; j_call: TRBJ1-1; v_call: TRBV6-1; cdr3_nt: TGTGCCAGCAGTGGTAAACAGGAATCTACGAACACTGAAGCTTTCTTT; cdr3_aa: CASSGKQESTNTEAFF
clone_size: few; d_call: .; j_call: TRBJ2-2; v_call: TRBV12-5; cdr3_nt: TGTGCTAGTGGTCTCGGAGGAGGGGCCGGGGAGCTGTTTTTT; cdr3_aa: CASGLGGGAGELFF
clone_size: once; d_call: TRBD1; j_call: TRBJ1-6; v_call: TRBV2; cdr3_nt: TGTGCCAGCAGAGCCTCGACAGGGGCGTATAATTCACCCCTCCACTTT; cdr3_aa: CASRASTGAYNSPLHF
clone_size: .; d_call: .; j_call: TRBJ1-5; v_call: TRBV3-1; cdr3_nt: TGTGCCAGCAGCCGAAGAGGAAGCGATCAGCCCCAGCATTTT; cdr3_aa: CASSRRGSDQPQHF
clone_size: few; d_call: TRBD2; j_call: TRBJ2-1; v_call: TRBV25-1; cdr3_nt: TGTGCCAGCAGTGAATGGGGAGCGGGAAATGGGTACAATGAGCAGTTCTTC; cdr3_aa: CASSEWGAGNGYNEQFF
clone_size: many; d_call: TRBD2; j_call: TRBJ2-1; v_call: TRBV18; cdr3_nt: TGTGCCAGCTCACCATCCCGGACTAGCGTCAATGAGCAGTTCTTC; cdr3_aa: CASSPSRTSVNEQFF